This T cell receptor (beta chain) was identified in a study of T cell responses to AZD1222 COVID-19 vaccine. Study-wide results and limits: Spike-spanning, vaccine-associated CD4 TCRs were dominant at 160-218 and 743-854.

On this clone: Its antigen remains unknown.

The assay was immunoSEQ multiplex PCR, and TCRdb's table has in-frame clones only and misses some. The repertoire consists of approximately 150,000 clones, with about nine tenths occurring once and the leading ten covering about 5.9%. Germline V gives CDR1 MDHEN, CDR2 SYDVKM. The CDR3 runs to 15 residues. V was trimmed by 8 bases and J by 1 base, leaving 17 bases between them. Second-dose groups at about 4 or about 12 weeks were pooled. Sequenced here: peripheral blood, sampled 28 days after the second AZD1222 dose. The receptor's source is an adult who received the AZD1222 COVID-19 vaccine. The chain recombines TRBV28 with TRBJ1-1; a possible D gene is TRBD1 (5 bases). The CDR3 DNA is TGTGCCAGCCCTTCCATCCGGGGCCGGAACACTGAAGCTTTCTTT. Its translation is CASPSIRGRNTEAFF.